The 17 T cell receptor beta chains below come from one sample, sequenced in a study of shared clonotypes between healthy human individuals. Terminally differentiated effector memory CD45RA+ cells were left out of the naive CD8 fraction, which was CD45RO-negative and positively selected for CCR7. Profiled with immunoSEQ multiplex PCR; TCRdb holds only in-frame clones, not every one. Here the sample spans more than 2 million clones, 93% being singletons. Sequencing was performed on naive CD8+ T cells from PBMCs. The receptors shown here come from a man aged 18-30 years in good health. Some clones in this sample may be carry-over from other donors' samples.

The rearrangement uses TRBV27 and TRBJ2-2, with 9 bases fitting TRBD2. V lost 8 bases and J lost 4; bases outside the gene matches: 5. The CDR3 loop spans 14 amino acids. Germline CDR1 and CDR2: MNHEY and SMNVEV (reference sequence). The CDR3 protein is CASQSGRTTGELFF. For the CDR3, the DNA is TGTGCCAGCCAAAGCGGGAGGACCACCGGGGAGCTGTTTTTT.

A remark on this clone: Other DNA sequences in the sample encode the same CDR3. The chain uses TRBV27 and TRBJ1-2; 7 nucleotides align to TRBD1. The J segment lost 4 bases and the V segment lost 2 bases, leaving 4 bases of the junction unmatched. The germline V gene has CDR1 MNHEY and CDR2 SMNVEV (reference sequence). The CDR3 totals 14 residues. The CDR3 DNA follows: TGTGCCAGCAGTTTAAGAGGGGGCGTCTATGGCTACACCTTC. Its protein product is CASSLRGGVYGYTF.

The chain recombines TRBV7-2 with TRBJ2-7; 13 positions agree with TRBD2. CDR1 and CDR2 (germline): SGHTA, FQGNSA. The CDR3 sequence is 16 residues long. The V and J ends lost 3 bases and 2 bases, in that order; junction bases with no gene match: 4. The CDR3 DNA sequence: TGTGCCAGCAGCTTGGGACTAGCGGGATTAACCTACGAGCAGTACTTC. It is translated as CASSLGLAGLTYEQYF.

The chain combines TRBV21-1 with TRBJ1-5. TRBV21-1 is annotated as a pseudogene. There are 16 residues in the CDR3. The CDR3 DNA sequence: TGTGCCAGCAGCGAGGCAGTGAAGCCCTACAATCAGCCCCAGCATTTT. Residues: CASSEAVKPYNQPQHF.

The rearrangement joins TRBV6-1 to TRBJ1-1; D uncertain. There are 13 residues in the CDR3. Deletions cut 3 bases from V and 7 bases from J, with 12 bases between. CDR1 and CDR2 (germline): MNHNS, SASEGT. The CDR3 bases are TGTGCCAGCAGTGACGGAGTAAGGGATGAAGCTTTCTTT. Its protein product is CASSDGVRDEAFF.

This sequence joins TRBV29-1 and TRBJ2-7, with D unclear. V shed 3 bases and J shed 3 bases, with 9 bases lying between them. CDR3 length: 12 amino acids. Per germline, CDR1 SQVTM and CDR2 ANQGSEA. CDR3 amino acids: CSVEAENYEQYF. CDR3 nucleotide sequence: TGCAGCGTTGAGGCGGAAAACTACGAGCAGTACTTC.

The chain has TRBV15 and TRBJ2-1; 11 bases fit TRBD2. Trimming cost V 8 bases and J 5 bases; bases outside gene matches: 14. This CDR3 spans 17 amino acids. CDR1 LNHNV and CDR2 YYDKDF come from the germline V gene (reference sequence). The CDR3 DNA follows: TGTGCCACCGGCTTGGGACTAGCGGATTGGCCGAACAATGAGCAGTTCTTC. Translating gives CATGLGLADWPNNEQFF.

The J gene is TRBJ2-7, the V gene TRBV10-3, with a possible D match to TRBD2 (6 bases). CDR1 is ENHRY, CDR2 SYGVKD, per germline. CDR3 length: 14 residues. Trimming took 4 bases from V and 5 from J, leaving 15 bases between them. The CDR3 spells CAISAPPGVHEQYF. Here the CDR3 DNA reads TGTGCCATCAGTGCTCCCCCGGGGGTTCACGAGCAGTACTTC.

The chain couples TRBV28 to TRBJ2-7; D call uncertain. Trimming removed 2 bases at V and 6 bases at J, with 8 bases between. Germline V gives CDR1 MDHEN, CDR2 SYDVKM. The CDR3 spans 12 residues. This chain's CDR3 is CASSLRISEQYF. DNA for the CDR3: TGTGCCAGCAGTTTACGGATCAGCGAGCAGTACTTC.

The rearrangement joins TRBV7-9 to TRBJ1-1; no clear D. V was clipped by 7 bases and J by 0 bases, with 18 bases between them. Germline-derived CDR1 and CDR2 are SEHNR and FQNEAQ (reference sequence). This CDR3 has 16 amino acids. The CDR3 DNA follows: TGTGCCAGCACGAAACTCCATGTCAGCATGAACACTGAAGCTTTCTTT. Protein sequence: CASTKLHVSMNTEAFF. Combining the CDR3 with reference TRBV7-9 and TRBJ1-1 gives the whole variable domain DTGVSQNPRHKITKRGQNVTFRCDPISEHNRLYWYRQTLGQGPEFLTYFQNEAQLEKSRLLSDRFSAERPKGSFSTLEIQRTEQGDSAMYLCASTKLHVSMNTEAFFGQGTRLTVV.

CDR3 in DNA: TGTGCCAGCAGAATCCGAGGTTCAATAGATACGCAGTATTTT. It encodes CASRIRGSIDTQYF. This chain joins TRBV27 and TRBJ2-3; D gene uncertain. This CDR3 is 14 amino acids long. Germline values: CDR1 MNHEY, CDR2 SMNVEV (reference sequence). V was pared by 6 bases and J by 5 bases, with 15 bases between.

The chain uses TRBV5-8 and TRBJ1-2; the D is unclear. This CDR3 has 13 residues. V dropped 0 bases and J dropped 7 bases, with 10 bases sitting between them. Germline CDR1 is SGHTS and CDR2 is YDEGEE. CDR3 sequence: CASSLATSGGYTF. DNA for the CDR3: TGTGCCAGCAGCTTGGCCACTTCTGGTGGCTACACCTTC.

Here the CDR3 reads CASSRLISGANVLTF. The CDR3 DNA is TGTGCCAGCAGTAGGCTGATCTCTGGGGCCAACGTCCTGACTTTC. The chain links TRBV28 to TRBJ2-6, with no clear D. Deletions cut 5 bases from V and 0 bases from J, with 8 bases between. Germline V gene lookup returns CDR1 MDHEN and CDR2 SYDVKM. The CDR3 is made up of 15 amino acids.

CDR3 nucleotides: TGTGCCAGCAGTCACCTATCAGGGGGCTCGCAGGAGCAGTACTTC. This gives the protein CASSHLSGGSQEQYF. The rearrangement uses TRBV6-5 and TRBJ2-7; TRBD1 matches 8 bases. From germline, CDR1 is MNHEY and CDR2 SVGAGI. The CDR3 spans 15 residues. After removal of 5 bases from V and 7 bases from J, the junction contained 13 bases not matched to a gene.

The J gene is TRBJ2-1, the V gene TRBV15, with 7 bases lining up with TRBD2. Germline V gene sequence: CDR1 LNHNV, CDR2 YYDKDF (reference sequence). V was pared by 1 base and J by 4 bases, with 10 bases of the junction left unmatched. This CDR3 is 17 amino acids long. CDR3 amino acids: CATSRGGDSGYYNEQFF. Here the CDR3 DNA reads TGTGCCACCAGCAGAGGCGGGGATAGCGGGTATTACAATGAGCAGTTCTTC.

The rearrangement links TRBV9 to TRBJ2-1; D may be TRBD1 or TRBD2 (5 bases each). The V end lost 3 bases, the J end lost 3 bases, and 13 bases lay between the germline ends. The CDR3 has 15 amino acids. Germline-derived CDR1 and CDR2 are SGDLS and YYNGEE. The CDR3 coding sequence is TGTGCCAGCAGCGCCGCCGGGACCGACTACAATGAGCAGTTCTTC. Protein product: CASSAAGTDYNEQFF.

This chain links TRBV27 with TRBJ2-3; D is perhaps TRBD1 (6 bases). Trimming took 4 bases from V and 1 from J, leaving 9 bases between them. Germline CDR1 is MNHEY and CDR2 is SMNVEV (reference sequence). This CDR3 has 14 amino acids. For the CDR3, the DNA is TGTGCCAGCAGTTACGCAGGGGGCACAGATACGCAGTATTTT. This translates into CASSYAGGTDTQYF.